The next 18 T cell receptor beta chains were all read from a single sample in a study of Graves' ophthalmopathy and Graves' hyperthyroidism. Researchers took RNA transcripts and amplified TCR beta CDR3 regions from them. First-round RT-PCR with HTBI primers preceded a second-round multiplex PCR. TCRdb re-called the multiplex PCR reads with MiXCR, one entry per CDR3 protein. The sample includes about 480,000 distinct CDR3 sequences, around 15% of them seen just once. The sample consisted of blood. Receptor source: a woman aged 25 to 45 with Graves' ophthalmopathy.

This clonotype was seen ten or more times. The rearrangement uses TRBV5-1 and TRBJ1-2; the match to TRBD1 covers 9 bases. V gave up 4 bases and J gave up 8 bases; unmatched junction bases: 9. Germline-derived CDR1 and CDR2 are SGHRS and YFSETQ. The CDR3 consists of 14 residues. The CDR3 protein is CASSSLQGAGGYTF. The CDR3 DNA follows: TGCGCCAGCAGCAGCCTACAGGGGGCCGGGGGCTACACCTTC.

This clonotype has at least ten counts. The rearrangement uses TRBV10-3 and TRBJ2-7, with unresolved D. CDR3 size: 14 residues. CDR1 is ENHRY and CDR2 is SYGVKD in the germline V gene. Trimming stripped 0 bases from V and 2 bases from J, with 8 bases between. CDR3 in DNA: TGTGCCATCAGTGAGTCTACCGCCCCCTACGAGCAGTACTTC. Residues: CAISESTAPYEQYF.

This clonotype occurred many times. V gene TRBV7-9 combines with J gene TRBJ2-7; tentatively, D is TRBD1 or TRBD2 (5 bases each). There are 13 residues in the CDR3. The ends were cut back, 1 base at V and 5 bases at J, with 9 bases in the middle. CDR1 is SEHNR, CDR2 FQNEAQ, per germline (reference sequence). CDR3 sequence: CASSLGGIHEQYF. DNA of the CDR3: TGTGCCAGCAGCTTAGGGGGGATCCACGAGCAGTACTTC.

This clonotype showed up many times. CDR3 nucleotide sequence: TGTGCCAGCAGTTCCTCACAGGGGGGGAATCAGCCCCAGCATTTT. Its translation is CASSSSQGGNQPQHF. This chain connects TRBV12-3 or TRBV12-4 to TRBJ1-5, with 8 bases fitting TRBD1. V shed 4 bases and J 4 bases; nucleotides not matched to a gene: 6. The CDR3 totals 15 residues.

Concerning this clonotype: Its ends do not fully match the called genes, so a read error is possible. The chain employs TRBV7-9 and TRBJ2-5; tentatively, D is TRBD1 (6 bases). The CDR3 is 14 amino acids. Germline values: CDR1 SEHNR, CDR2 FQNEAQ (reference sequence). The CDR3 sequence: CAISSPWGQETQYF. The CDR3 region has the DNA TGTGCCATCAGCTCCCCTTGGGGGCAGGAGACCCAGTACTTC.

Ten or more counts support this clonotype. The genes are TRBV5-1 and TRBJ2-7, with D perhaps matching TRBD2 (6 bases). The CDR3 runs to 17 residues. V shed 4 bases and J shed 7 bases, with 27 bases lying between them. The germline gives CDR1 SGHRS, CDR2 YFSETQ. CDR3 protein: CASSPLLLGPSAGEQYF. The CDR3 DNA sequence: TGCGCCAGCAGCCCTCTTCTCTTGGGACCCTCCGCGGGGGAGCAGTACTTC.

This clonotype was counted many times. The chain recombines TRBV7-3 with TRBJ1-3; possibly TRBD1 for D (6 bases). V lost 5 bases to trimming and J lost 0 bases, with 14 bases between them. Germline V lookup: CDR1 SGHTA, CDR2 FQGTGA. The CDR3 runs 16 residues. This chain's CDR3 is CASSLGGLSSGNTIYF. The CDR3 nucleotides read TGTGCCAGCAGCCTCGGGGGGCTCAGCTCTGGAAACACCATATATTTT.

This clonotype was counted ten times or more. The rearrangement joins TRBV11-2 to TRBJ1-1; tentatively, D is TRBD1 (5 bases). From germline, CDR1 is SGHAT and CDR2 FQNNGV. The CDR3 totals 14 residues. Trimming left V 5 bases short and J 4 bases short, with 14 bases between. CDR3 nucleotide sequence: TGTGCCAGCAGCGCCCACGGGGGGAGCACTGAAGCTTTCTTT. Encoded protein: CASSAHGGSTEAFF. The whole variable domain, remainder taken from reference TRBV11-2 and TRBJ1-1, is EAGVAQSPRYKIIEKRQSVAFWCNPISGHATLYWYQQILGQGPKLLIQFQNNGVVDDSQLPKDRFSAERLKGVDSTLKIQPAKLEDSAVYLCASSAHGGSTEAFFGQGTRLTVV.

This clonotype was counted many times. The chain is built from TRBV28 and TRBJ1-1; possible D gene TRBD1, 5 bases. V dropped 4 bases and J dropped 8 bases, with 11 bases sitting between them. Germline-derived CDR1 and CDR2 are MDHEN and SYDVKM. The CDR3 contains 12 residues. Here the CDR3 reads CASSSRGGEAFF. In DNA form, the CDR3 reads TGTGCCAGCAGTTCTAGGGGTGGCGAAGCTTTCTTT.

The table lists this clonotype with many counts. The chain joins TRBV5-5 to TRBJ2-7; tentatively, D is TRBD1 (7 bases). The CDR3 consists of 12 residues. Germline-derived CDR1 and CDR2 are SGHKS and YYEKEE (reference sequence). The V end lost 7 bases, the J end lost 5 bases, and 13 bases lay between the germline ends. CDR3 bases: TGTGCCAGCGGAGGAGGGGGCCACGAGCAGTACTTC. It codes for CASGGGGHEQYF.

Comments on this clonotype: Without the conserved terminal phenylalanine or tryptophan, this CDR3 likely stems from a read error. The J gene is TRBJ2-2, the V gene TRBV27; TRBD2 matches 11 bases. Trimming cost V 7 bases and J 6 bases; bases outside gene matches: 10. The CDR3 totals 16 residues. The V gene's germline CDR1 is MNHEY and CDR2 SMNVEV (reference sequence). The CDR3 loop reads CASTPFSGGGAGELFL. The CDR3 DNA reads as TGTGCCAGCACCCCGTTTAGCGGGGGGGGAGCCGGGGAGCTGTTTTTG.

In its sample, this clonotype was seen many times. The gene calls are TRBV20-1 and TRBJ2-7; D perhaps matches TRBD2 (5 bases). Trimming removed 6 bases from V and 4 bases from J, with 13 bases in between. The CDR3 consists of 12 residues. Germline V gene sequence: CDR1 DFQATT, CDR2 SNEGSKA (reference sequence). In DNA form, the CDR3 reads TGCAGTGCCCCCTCCGAGGGTTACGAGCAGTACTTC. Its protein product is CSAPSEGYEQYF.

This clonotype was seen at least ten times. This chain joins TRBV12-3 or TRBV12-4 and TRBJ2-5, with D tentatively TRBD2 (5 bases). This CDR3 has 16 residues. V was trimmed by 3 bases and J by 1 base, leaving 15 bases between them. CDR3 sequence: CASSFEGNPFQETQYF. The CDR3 DNA reads as TGTGCCAGCAGTTTCGAGGGTAACCCTTTCCAAGAGACCCAGTACTTC.

This clonotype has more than one count but fewer than ten. Since a much larger clone is just one base distant, this may be a read error. The rearrangement links TRBV6-1 to TRBJ2-4; the D gene could be TRBD1 or TRBD2 (5 bases each). Germline CDR1 is MNHNS and CDR2 is SASEGT. The length of the CDR3 is 16 residues. CDR3 loop: CASSDPHLGTKNMQYF. In DNA form, the CDR3 reads TGTGCCAGCAGTGATCCCCATCTGGGGACCAAAAACATGCAGTACTTC.

This clonotype was observed many times. V is TRBV7-2 and J is TRBJ2-7; D may correspond to TRBD1 or TRBD2 (5 bases each). Per the germline V gene, CDR1 is SGHTA and CDR2 is FQGNSA. V was clipped by 1 base and J by 3 bases, with 13 bases between them. This CDR3 has 15 residues. The CDR3 loop is CASSLGPEGSYEQYF. The CDR3 DNA follows: TGTGCCAGCAGCTTAGGGCCCGAGGGGAGCTACGAGCAGTACTTC. Full variable domain (outside the CDR3, taken from reference TRBV7-2 and TRBJ2-7): GAGVSQSPSNKVTEKGKDVELRCDPISGHTALYWYRQSLGQGLEFLIYFQGNSAPDKSGLPSDRFSAERTGGSVSTLTIQRTQQEDSAVYLCASSLGPEGSYEQYFGPGTRLTVT.

This clonotype has ten or more counts. This chain links TRBV20-1 with TRBJ1-5, with D tentatively TRBD1 (5 bases). The CDR3 is 14 residues long. V lost 3 bases and J 2 bases, leaving 11 bases between the germline ends. Germline V gene sequence: CDR1 DFQATT, CDR2 SNEGSKA (reference sequence). The CDR3 DNA sequence: TGCAGTGCTAGGGTAGGGGCGGGCAATCAGCCCCAGCATTTT. Translation gives CSARVGAGNQPQHF.

This clonotype was seen repeatedly, ten times or more. This chain joins TRBV11-2 and TRBJ1-3, with D possibly being TRBD1 (6 bases). The ends were cut back, 4 bases at V and 4 bases at J, with 14 bases in the middle. CDR1 and CDR2 from the germline V gene are SGHAT and FQNNGV. The CDR3 runs 15 residues. The CDR3 protein is CASSSDRSWGNTIYF. For the CDR3, the DNA is TGTGCCAGCAGCTCAGACAGGTCGTGGGGAAACACCATATATTTT.

This clonotype was detected many times. The chain couples TRBV7-6 to TRBJ1-3; the D is unclear. This CDR3 has 14 residues. CDR1 and CDR2 from the germline V gene are SGHVS and FNYEAQ. Trimming removed 1 base from V and 4 bases from J, with 8 bases in between. The CDR3 DNA is TGTGCCAGCAGCTTAGGAGTGGAAGGAAACACCATATATTTT. It translates to CASSLGVEGNTIYF.